This T cell receptor beta chain comes out of a study of OX40 agonist ivuxolimab in advanced cancers. Study results and caveats: Also present in some nonresponders was a low level of normalized T-cell clonal expansion.

On this clone itself: What it recognizes is unknown.

Method: immunoSEQ multiplex PCR; TCRdb's copy keeps in-frame clones and lacks some. The sample contains about 60,000 clones, over 80% of which appear only once. Source: CD4+ or CD8+ T cells sorted from blood, taken in a trial of the OX40 agonist ivuxolimab. The TCR comes from an adult with an advanced solid tumor such as melanoma, head and neck, liver or kidney cancer.

The CDR3 coding sequence is TGTGCCAGCAGCTTAAATGTCAATGAGCAGTTCTTC. This encodes CASSLNVNEQFF. This chain connects TRBV7-3 to TRBJ2-1; D ambiguous. V lost 1 base, J lost 6 bases, and 4 bases lay in between. This CDR3 comprises 12 residues. Germline loops: CDR1 SGHTA, CDR2 FQGTGA.